These 24 T cell receptor beta chains share one sample of origin, sequenced in a study of blood T cell repertoires in COVID-19. Some clones are missing from TCRdb's copy, which holds only in-frame ones; the method was immunoSEQ multiplex PCR. The sample records more than 250,000 clones, more than 70% being singletons. Sequencing was carried out using peripheral blood. Receptors originate from a young woman with COVID-19, enrolled during active disease.

The rearrangement links TRBV6-5 to TRBJ1-1; possible D gene TRBD1, 5 bases. Looked up from germline, CDR1 is MNHEY and CDR2 is SVGAGI. Trimming shortened V by 8 bases and J by 0 bases, and 10 bases separated the two germline ends. CDR3 length: 13 residues. CDR3 in amino acids: CASAPTVNTEAFF. CDR3 nucleotides: TGTGCCAGCGCCCCGACAGTGAACACTGAAGCTTTCTTT.

The V and J genes are TRBV23-1 and TRBJ1-6; D is uncertain. TRBV23-1 is identified as an open reading frame with a role that is uncertain. V shed 3 bases and J shed 15 bases, with 12 bases lying between them. The CDR3 totals 12 residues. The CDR3 region has the DNA TGCGCCAGCAGTCATTACGAACGGGGCCTCCACTTT. Translating it yields CASSHYERGLHF.

V and J are TRBV29-1 and TRBJ2-2; no clear D gene. Looked up from germline, CDR1 is SQVTM and CDR2 is ANQGSEA. The ends were cut back, 1 base at V and 3 bases at J, with 6 bases in the middle. The CDR3 extends over 13 amino acids. The CDR3, as DNA: TGCAGCGTTGAAGCGGCGGACACCGGGGAGCTGTTTTTT. Its protein is CSVEAADTGELFF.

This clone was detected only once. This chain uses TRBV5-1 with TRBJ1-1; a possible D gene is TRBD1 (6 bases). This CDR3 is built from 15 residues. Trimming stripped 0 bases from V and 5 bases from J, with 14 bases between. In germline, CDR1 is SGHRS, CDR2 YFSETQ. CDR3 coding DNA: TGCGCCAGCAGCTTGGTCGCAGGGGCGAGGACTGAAGCTTTCTTT. This codes for CASSLVAGARTEAFF.

This chain joins TRBV11-2 and TRBJ2-1; D not resolved. V was cut by 0 bases and J by 12 bases, with 9 bases left in between. The CDR3 runs to 12 residues. Germline-derived CDR1 and CDR2 are SGHAT and FQNNGV. The CDR3 DNA is TGTGCCAGCAGCTTAGATCCCAGTCGGCAGTTCTTC. It encodes CASSLDPSRQFF. The full variable domain, with the rest looked up from reference TRBV11-2 and TRBJ2-1, is EAGVAQSPRYKIIEKRQSVAFWCNPISGHATLYWYQQILGQGPKLLIQFQNNGVVDDSQLPKDRFSAERLKGVDSTLKIQPAKLEDSAVYLCASSLDPSRQFFGPGTRLTVL.

In its sample, this clone was seen a few times. This rearrangement joins TRBV29-1 to TRBJ2-7, with a weak D call TRBD1 (5 bases). The germline gives CDR1 SQVTM, CDR2 ANQGSEA. Deletions cut 1 base from V and 3 bases from J, with 10 bases between. CDR3 size: 13 residues. The CDR3 sequence: CSVEGAGIYEQYF. DNA of the CDR3: TGCAGCGTTGAAGGGGCAGGGATCTACGAGCAGTACTTC.

The J gene is TRBJ1-5, the V gene TRBV2; no clear D. Trimming pared 3 bases from V and 0 bases from J, leaving 9 bases between. The germline V gene encodes CDR1 SNHLY and CDR2 FYNNEI. This CDR3 has 15 residues. CDR3 bases: TGTGCCAGCAGTGAGGGGAGGGATAGCAATCAGCCCCAGCATTTT. Translated, it gives CASSEGRDSNQPQHF.

The sample holds a few counts of this clone. The chain links TRBV7-2 to TRBJ1-5; TRBD1 might be the D (5 bases). Trimming took 2 bases from V and 2 from J, leaving 7 bases between them. Germline V gene data show CDR1 as SGHTA and CDR2 as FQGNSA. The CDR3 runs to 14 residues. The CDR3 protein is CASSLRGGNQPQHF. CDR3 sequence (DNA): TGTGCCAGCAGCTTAAGGGGTGGCAATCAGCCCCAGCATTTT.

This clone was detected only a few times. This chain connects TRBV6-5 to TRBJ1-2; tentative D call: TRBD1 (5 bases). Germline lookup yields CDR1 MNHEY and CDR2 SVGAGI. The CDR3 extends over 16 amino acids. The ends were cut back, 1 base at V and 6 bases at J, with 18 bases in the middle. This CDR3 reads CASSYWQGGVLDGYTF. In DNA, the CDR3 is TGTGCCAGCAGTTACTGGCAGGGAGGGGTATTAGATGGCTACACCTTC.

This chain joins TRBV7-9 and TRBJ1-3; D not certain. The CDR3 consists of 14 residues. V was shortened by 1 base and J by 4 bases, with 8 bases between the two germline ends. Germline loops: CDR1 SEHNR, CDR2 FQNEAQ (reference sequence). CDR3 region: CASSLVFGGNTIYF. The CDR3 DNA reads as TGTGCCAGCAGCTTAGTCTTCGGGGGAAACACCATATATTTT.

V gene TRBV19 combines with J gene TRBJ2-7; a possible D gene is TRBD1 (6 bases). The V end lost 11 bases, the J end lost 2 bases, and 25 bases lay between the germline ends. The germline gives CDR1 LNHDA, CDR2 SQIVND (reference sequence). The length of the CDR3 is 16 residues. In nucleotides, the CDR3 is TGTGCCCCAGTACGACCGAAACAGGGCCCTCCCTACGAGCAGTACGTC. It yields the protein CAPVRPKQGPPYEQYV.

This rearrangement joins TRBV6-5 to TRBJ1-1; 8 bases match TRBD1. The length of the CDR3 is 12 residues. CDR1 MNHEY and CDR2 SVGAGI come from the germline V gene. The V and J ends lost 10 bases and 1 base, in that order; junction bases with no gene match: 2. CDR3 protein: CATGTGNTEAFF. The CDR3 nucleotides are TGTGCCACCGGGACAGGGAACACTGAAGCTTTCTTT.

The rearrangement uses TRBV5-4 and TRBJ1-1, with 7 nucleotides matching TRBD1. V gave up 4 bases and J gave up 1 base; unmatched junction bases: 7. The CDR3 is made up of 15 amino acids. Germline V gene lookup returns CDR1 SGHNT and CDR2 YYREEE (reference sequence). CDR3 sequence reads: CASSMDRRGNTEAFF. The CDR3 coding sequence is TGTGCCAGCAGCATGGACAGGAGGGGGAACACTGAAGCTTTCTTT.

The rearrangement uses TRBV29-1 and TRBJ1-1; D gene uncertain. The CDR3 runs to 16 residues. Germline values: CDR1 SQVTM, CDR2 ANQGSEA. V dropped 0 bases and J dropped 0 bases, with 14 bases sitting between them. The CDR3 spells CSVEEERATVNTEAFF. The CDR3 DNA reads TGCAGCGTTGAAGAAGAGAGGGCGACGGTGAACACTGAAGCTTTCTTT.

The chain employs TRBV10-3 and TRBJ1-2, with D maybe TRBD1 (6 bases). CDR3 size: 13 residues. Trimming removed 4 bases at V and 4 bases at J, with 10 bases between. The germline gives CDR1 ENHRY, CDR2 SYGVKD. The CDR3 DNA is TGTGCCATCAGTGGGGGGCCACGCTATGGCTACACCTTC. Translation: CAISGGPRYGYTF.

The genes are TRBV14 and TRBJ1-4; 11 positions agree with TRBD1. Trimming removed 4 bases from V and 2 bases from J; junction bases left unmatched: 3. This CDR3 is 16 amino acids long. CDR1 is SGHDN and CDR2 is FVKESK in the germline V gene. CDR3: CASSRTGGWTNEKLFF. The CDR3 coding sequence is TGTGCCAGCAGCCGGACAGGGGGCTGGACTAATGAAAAACTGTTTTTT. The complete variable domain, with remaining parts taken from reference TRBV14 and TRBJ1-4, reads EAGVTQFPSHSVIEKGQTVTLRCDPISGHDNLYWYRRVMGKEIKFLLHFVKESKQDESGMPNNRFLAERTGGTYSTLKVQPAELEDSGVYFCASSRTGGWTNEKLFFGSGTQLSVL.

The chain links TRBV5-1 to TRBJ2-2, with D maybe TRBD2 (6 bases). The CDR3 loop spans 15 amino acids. V shed 2 bases and J shed 0 bases, with 8 bases lying between them. Germline values: CDR1 SGHRS, CDR2 YFSETQ. CDR3 DNA sequence: TGCGCCAGCAGCTTTGGGGGGACGAACACCGGGGAGCTGTTTTTT. This codes for CASSFGGTNTGELFF.

This clone was seen more than once but under ten times. This chain links TRBV5-1 with TRBJ2-1; weak D call: TRBD2 (6 bases). This CDR3 is built from 15 residues. Looked up from germline, CDR1 is SGHRS and CDR2 is YFSETQ. Deletions cut 0 bases from V and 0 bases from J, with 7 bases between. In nucleotides, the CDR3 is TGCGCCAGCAGCTTGGATAGCGGCTCCTACAATGAGCAGTTCTTC. Translating it yields CASSLDSGSYNEQFF.

Comments on this clone: Other nucleotide sequences in the sample specify the same CDR3. This rearrangement joins TRBV19 to TRBJ1-1, with 7 bases fitting TRBD1. The CDR3 is 13 amino acids. Germline CDR1 and CDR2: LNHDA and SQIVND (reference sequence). Unmatched junction bases numbered 2, after V lost 6 bases and J lost 1 base. The CDR3 DNA is TGTGCCAGTAGCCGGGACAGGAACACTGAAGCTTTCTTT. Encoded protein: CASSRDRNTEAFF.

This clone has a single count. V is TRBV6-1 and J is TRBJ1-2; D might be TRBD1 (5 bases). The germline V gene encodes CDR1 MNHNS and CDR2 SASEGT. The CDR3 is 15 residues long. Trimming took 2 bases from V and 7 from J, leaving 17 bases between them. The DNA of the CDR3 is TGTGCCAGCAGTGAATTGGGGGGAGGGGATGCTGGCTACACCTTC. This encodes CASSELGGGDAGYTF.

This chain uses TRBV4-2 with TRBJ1-2; 8 positions match TRBD1. Germline V lookup: CDR1 LGHNA, CDR2 YNFKEQ. The V and J ends lost 6 bases and 5 bases, in that order; junction bases with no gene match: 8. The CDR3 has 14 amino acids. The CDR3, as DNA: TGTGCCAGCAGTCAGACAGGGGCTGGGTATGGCTACACCTTC. Translated: CASSQTGAGYGYTF.

The chain employs TRBV19 and TRBJ1-2; TRBD1 is a possible D gene (6 bases). Germline loops: CDR1 LNHDA, CDR2 SQIVND (reference sequence). The CDR3 consists of 16 residues. The germline V and J ends were trimmed by 5 bases and 8 bases, with 24 bases remaining between them. This CDR3 is CASSAPPGTLVGGYTF. As DNA, the CDR3 is TGTGCCAGTAGTGCCCCTCCCGGGACACTCGTCGGGGGCTACACCTTC.

The chain combines TRBV5-1 with TRBJ1-1; TRBD1 is a possible D gene (5 bases). From germline, CDR1 is SGHRS and CDR2 YFSETQ. Trimming removed 1 base at V and 6 bases at J, with 22 bases between. The CDR3 runs to 17 residues. The CDR3 loop is CASSLLSRTLLGAEAFF. The CDR3 nucleotides are TGCGCCAGCAGCTTGCTATCGCGGACCTTATTAGGGGCTGAAGCTTTCTTT.

This clone has a count of ten or more. This chain uses TRBV13 with TRBJ2-1; 8 nucleotides agree with TRBD2. Germline assignment: CDR1 PRHDT and CDR2 FYEKMQ (reference sequence). J lost 3 bases, V lost 2 bases, and 12 bases had no gene match. This CDR3 is 18 amino acids long. CDR3 amino acids: CASSLLRGETGDYNEQFF. As DNA, the CDR3 is TGTGCCAGCAGCTTATTGCGGGGGGAGACGGGAGACTACAATGAGCAGTTCTTC.